The sequence of this T cell receptor (beta chain) was determined in a study of radiotherapy plus CTLA-4 blockade in lung cancer. General study results and limits: Early shifts in blood T cell clones, with interferon-beta, reportedly predicted response best. Blood saw expansion of tumor-derived TCR clones after radiotherapy plus ipilimumab.

TCRdb's copy holds only in-frame clones and misses some; the assay was immunoSEQ multiplex PCR. The sample records about 84,000 clones, approximately 75% being singletons. This CDR3 is built from 12 residues. Trimming stripped 3 bases from V and 4 bases from J, with 6 bases between. The germline V gene has CDR1 SGHTA and CDR2 FQGNSA. Alongside CTLA-4 blockade with ipilimumab, patients with chemo-refractory metastatic non-small-cell lung cancer received focal radiation. This clone was counted ten times or more. As yet, its antigen is unknown. The genes are TRBV7-2 and TRBJ1-2; the D is unclear. Sequenced here: peripheral blood, sampled from a patient treated with radiotherapy plus ipilimumab. The source is a human donor with non-small cell lung cancer that progressed on radiotherapy plus ipilimumab. The CDR3, as DNA: TGTGCCAGCAGCTTCTTGGCCTATGGCTACACCTTC. Its protein product is CASSFLAYGYTF.